Sequencing of this T cell receptor beta chain was carried out in a study of blood T cell repertoires in COVID-19. Germline V lookup: CDR1 SGHVS, CDR2 FQNEAQ. Trimming took off 0 bases at V and 7 bases at J, with 12 bases between the two ends. The CDR3 consists of 14 residues. This clone has a handful of counts. Repertoires were generated with immunoSEQ multiplex PCR, while TCRdb's copy carries only in-frame clones and drops some. The table records approximately 140,000 clones, roughly 84% of them present only once. This TCR was recovered from an older man with acute or convalescent COVID-19. Sequencing was done on a sample of peripheral blood. This chain uses TRBV7-8 with TRBJ1-1; possibly TRBD1 for D (5 bases). The CDR3 bases are TGTGCCAGCAGCTTAGCAGTTCAGGGTAGTGAAGCTTTCTTT. Translating it yields CASSLAVQGSEAFF. The entire variable domain, with the rest obtained from reference TRBV7-8 and TRBJ1-1, is as follows: GAGVSQSPRYKVAKRGQDVALRCDPISGHVSLFWYQQALGQGPEFLTYFQNEAQLDKSGLPSDRFFAERPEGSVSTLKIQRTQQEDSAVYLCASSLAVQGSEAFFGQGTRLTVV.